The rows below give T cell receptor beta chains drawn from one sample of a study of CD8+CD57+ T cells in acquired aplastic anemia. TCRdb redid the calling of the reads with MiXCR, one entry per CDR3 protein. The sample holds about 130,000 distinct CDR3 sequences, about half seen once. The sequenced sample consisted of sorted CD4+, CD8+, or CD8+CD57+ T cells (not recorded which) from PBMCs. The origin of the receptors is a human donor in good health, serving as a control. The CDR3 runs from the conserved cysteine through the conserved F or W. A D gene is named only where the DNA matches it firmly. For some rows the clone size is stated as once, few or many, or as a class when expanded; others skip it.

TRBJ1-4 NA TRBV19 NA TGTGCCAGTAACCGCGGGACTCATGAAAAACTGTTTTTT CASNRGTHEKLFF
TRBJ1-1 NA TRBV7-2 many TGTGCCAGCAGCTTAGAAGGGGGGGGTTTAACCTTGAACACTGAAGCTTTCTTT CASSLEGGGLTLNTEAFF
TRBJ1-1 TRBD1 TRBV19 few TGTGCCAGTAGTAGACAGGGGCCCACTGAAGCTTTCTTT CASSRQGPTEAFF
TRBJ2-1 TRBD2 TRBV2 NA TGTGCCATCAGTGAGTCCCCTGGACTAGCCTATGAGCAGTTCTTC CAISESPGLAYEQFF
TRBJ1-5 TRBD1 TRBV2 many TGTGCCAGCAGTGGGGACAGGGGATATAGCAATCAGCCCCAGCATTTT CASSGDRGYSNQPQHF
TRBJ1-2 TRBD1 TRBV3-1 NA TGTGCCAGCAGTAGCAACCGGGACAGACGAGGCTACACCTTC CASSSNRDRRGYTF
TRBJ2-7 TRBD1 TRBV20-1 NA TGCAGTGCAGGGGACAGGGGTATCTACGAGCAGTACTTC CSAGDRGIYEQYF
TRBJ1-3 NA TRBV6-2/TRBV6-3 NA TGTGCCAGCAGTTACGACCGCAGGGGAGCTGGAAACACCATATATTTT CASSYDRRGAGNTIYF
TRBJ2-7 TRBD1 TRBV12-3/TRBV12-4 NA TGTGCCAGCAGTTCAGGGGACAGGGAAACACTCGAGCAGTACTTC CASSSGDRETLEQYF
TRBJ2-3 TRBD2 TRBV5-1 NA TGCGCCAGCAGCTTGGTGCCTAGCGGGGGGGAGGATACGCAGTATTTT CASSLVPSGGEDTQYF
TRBJ2-7 TRBD1 TRBV5-8 many TGTGCCAGCAGCTGGGCCGGGACAGCGTTCTACGAGCAGTACTTC CASSWAGTAFYEQYF
TRBJ2-3 NA TRBV7-6 NA TGTGCCAGCAGCTTATCCAGTCTCAGAACAGATACGCAGTATTTT CASSLSSLRTDTQYF
TRBJ1-1 NA TRBV4-3 NA TGCGCCAGCAGCCAAGAGGGGGGGGCTGACACTGAAGCTTTCTTT CASSQEGGADTEAFF
TRBJ2-7 TRBD1 TRBV12-3/TRBV12-4 many TGTGCCAGCATGTCTAGGGGACAGGAATACTCCTACGAGCAGTACTTC CASMSRGQEYSYEQYF
TRBJ1-3 NA TRBV7-6 few TGTGCCAGCAGACCGACAGCCAACTCTGGAAACACCATATATTTT CASRPTANSGNTIYF
TRBJ1-1 NA TRBV29-1 once TGCAGCGTTGTCGACGGGGGCACTGAAGCTTTCTTC CSVVDGGTEAFF
TRBJ1-4 NA TRBV7-9 many TGTGCCAGCAGCGACACGGCCGGGACACCTAATGAAAAACTGTTTTTT CASSDTAGTPNEKLFF
TRBJ2-2 NA TRBV15 once TGTGCCACCAGCAGAGATCGGGGCACCGGGGAGCTGTTTTTT CATSRDRGTGELFF
TRBJ2-3 NA TRBV7-3 many TGTGCCAGCAGCCGAGGTACGAGCTTACCCACAGATACGCAGTATTTT CASSRGTSLPTDTQYF
TRBJ2-7 NA TRBV6-5 many TGTGCCAGCAGTTTAACCGGGACAAGCTACGAGCAGTACTTC CASSLTGTSYEQYF
TRBJ2-1 TRBD2 TRBV2 NA TGTGCCAGCGGAGGAGCGGGAAAGGATGGTGAGCAGTTCTTC CASGGAGKDGEQFF
TRBJ2-1 TRBD2 TRBV2 NA TGTGCCAGCCGAACTAGCGGGGGGGAGGGTGAGCAGTTCTTC CASRTSGGEGEQFF
TRBJ2-7 NA TRBV7-2 many TGTGCCAGCAGCTTAGAAGCAGGCTACTACGAGCAGTACTTC CASSLEAGYYEQYF
TRBJ1-2 NA TRBV6-2/TRBV6-3 NA TGTGCCAGCAGTTTACAGAGTGGCTACACCTTC CASSLQSGYTF
TRBJ2-7 NA TRBV4-2 many TGTGCCGCTGGGGAAACGAAAGGCTACGAGCAGTACTTC CAAGETKGYEQYF
TRBJ2-7 NA TRBV29-1 NA TGCAGCGTTGTGATAGGGGGAGCGGGCGAGCAGTACTTC CSVVIGGAGEQYF
TRBJ2-3 TRBD2 TRBV6-5 many TGTGCCAGCACGAGCGGGGGGAGCTCAGATACGCAGTATTTT CASTSGGSSDTQYF
TRBJ2-1 NA TRBV19 few TGTGCCAGTAGTTCCGGGGGAGGGGGGGCCTACAATGAGCAGTTCTTC CASSSGGGGAYNEQFF